This is a list of T cell receptor beta chains from one sample in a study of shared clonotypes between healthy human individuals. Produced via immunoSEQ multiplex PCR; TCRdb's table is partial and in-frame only. The table has approximately 500,000 clones, almost 97% seen once. Material for sequencing was naive CD4+ T cells sorted from blood. The origin of the receptors is a woman aged 30 to 39 in good health. Both conserved end residues are part of each CDR3. D genes are given only for firm matches. Clone size, where shown, is once, few, many, or a class for clones that have expanded.

j_call d_call cdr3_length v_call clone_size cdr3_aa cdr3_nt
TRBJ1-4 TRBD1 15 TRBV2 . CASSSTGVTNEKLFF TGTGCCAGCAGTTCGACAGGGGTTACTAATGAAAAACTGTTTTTT
TRBJ2-1 TRBD1 15 TRBV28 . CASSRRDREVWEQFF TGTGCCAGCAGTCGCCGGGACAGGGAGGTATGGGAGCAGTTCTTC
TRBJ2-3 . 14 TRBV28 . CASSLSGSTDTQYF TGTGCCAGCAGTTTATCGGGTAGCACAGATACGCAGTATTTT
TRBJ2-3 . 14 TRBV7-7 . CASSPIQGTDTQYF TGTGCCAGCAGCCCTATACAGGGTACAGATACGCAGTATTTT
TRBJ1-1 . 14 TRBV5-5 once CASSRRQLNTEAFF TGTGCCAGCAGCAGACGACAGCTGAACACTGAAGCTTTCTTT
TRBJ2-1 . 15 TRBV30 . CAWSVGQIRYNEQFF TGTGCCTGGAGTGTTGGACAGATACGGTACAATGAGCAGTTCTTC
TRBJ1-3 . 15 TRBV19 . CASSRSSDGGNTIYF TGTGCCAGTAGTAGATCATCGGACGGTGGAAACACCATATATTTT
TRBJ1-4 . 12 TRBV19 . CASSLNNEKLFF TGTGCCAGTAGTCTAAATAATGAAAAACTGTTTTTT
TRBJ2-1 TRBD2 13 TRBV11-2 . CASTSGDNNEQFF TGTGCCAGCACTAGCGGAGATAACAATGAGCAGTTCTTC
TRBJ2-7 TRBD1 14 TRBV28 . CASSLWTGGYEQYF TGTGCCAGCAGTTTATGGACAGGGGGCTACGAGCAGTACTTC
TRBJ2-7 TRBD1 15 TRBV6-6 . CASSYSWDRVDEQYF TGTGCCAGCAGTTACTCGTGGGACAGGGTGGACGAGCAGTACTTC
TRBJ2-7 . 16 TRBV5-1 . CASSFLRWDTGMEQYF TGCGCCAGCAGCTTCCTCCGTTGGGACACGGGTATGGAGCAGTACTTC
TRBJ1-5 . 12 TRBV18 . CASSPEGQPQHF TGTGCCAGCTCACCAGAGGGTCAGCCCCAGCATTTT
TRBJ2-5 . 11 TRBV21-1 . CASSESETQYF TGTGCCAGCAGCGAATCAGAGACCCAGTACTTC
TRBJ2-1 TRBD2 14 TRBV5-4 . CASAGLAGIGEQFF TGTGCCAGCGCAGGACTAGCGGGAATCGGTGAGCAGTTCTTC
TRBJ2-1 TRBD2 18 TRBV28 . CASSRTSGRLYLAHEQFF TGTGCCAGCAGTCGGACTAGCGGGAGGCTTTATCTGGCGCATGAGCAGTTCTTC
TRBJ1-1 TRBD1 14 TRBV5-4 . CASSSQGVGTEAFF TGTGCCAGCAGCTCACAGGGGGTTGGGACTGAAGCTTTCTTT
TRBJ2-1 TRBD2 14 TRBV9 . CASTTGGSYNEQFF TGTGCCAGCACCACGGGAGGGTCCTACAATGAGCAGTTCTTC
TRBJ2-7 TRBD2 13 TRBV7-6 . CASSPGGGHEQYF TGTGCCAGCAGCCCGGGGGGGGGTCACGAGCAGTACTTC
TRBJ2-6 . 14 TRBV18 . CASSWGSGANVLTF TGTGCCAGCTCATGGGGGTCTGGGGCCAACGTCCTGACTTTC
TRBJ2-5 TRBD1 14 TRBV19 . CASRNRGLGETQYF TGTGCCAGTAGGAACAGGGGGCTTGGAGAGACCCAGTACTTC
TRBJ2-1 TRBD2 17 TRBV19 once CASRTSGRGGSYNEQFF TGTGCCAGCCGGACTAGCGGGAGAGGAGGCTCCTACAATGAGCAGTTCTTC
TRBJ2-3 . 14 TRBV5-6 . CASSLALSTDTQYF TGTGCCAGCAGCTTGGCCTTATCCACAGATACGCAGTATTTT
TRBJ2-7 TRBD1 15 TRBV6-5 few CASSYSSRGHYEQYF TGTGCCAGCAGTTACTCATCCAGGGGGCACTACGAGCAGTACTTC
TRBJ2-7 TRBD1 14 TRBV19 . CASRGTGRSYEQYF TGTGCCAGTAGGGGGACAGGGAGGTCTTACGAGCAGTACTTC
TRBJ2-7 TRBD2 15 TRBV25-1 . CASSDLAGGVYEQYF TGTGCCAGCAGTGATTTAGCGGGAGGGGTCTACGAGCAGTACTTC
TRBJ2-3 . 14 TRBV10-3 . CAISDARDTDTQYF TGTGCCATCAGTGATGCGCGGGACACAGATACGCAGTATTTT
TRBJ1-1 . 16 TRBV6-6 . CASSYSLLELNTEAFF TGTGCCAGCAGTTACTCCCTCTTGGAACTTAACACTGAAGCTTTCTTT
TRBJ2-7 . 14 TRBV7-9 . CASSPDSVPYEQYF TGTGCCAGCAGCCCCGATTCAGTGCCCTACGAGCAGTACTTC
TRBJ2-5 . 12 TRBV7-9 . CASSLTPPEQYF TGTGCCAGCAGCTTAACACCTCCAGAGCAGTACTTC
TRBJ2-5 . 18 TRBV12-1 once CASSFEGAGTSGKETQYF TGTGCCAGCAGCTTTGAGGGGGCCGGGACTAGCGGGAAAGAGACCCAGTACTTC
TRBJ1-3 . 14 TRBV6-5 once CASSYSNSGNTIYF TGTGCCAGCAGTTACTCGAACTCTGGAAACACCATATATTTT
TRBJ2-7 TRBD1 14 TRBV2 . CASSPWTGSPGFSF TGTGCCAGCAGCCCTTGGACAGGTTCTCCGGGGTTTTCCTTC
TRBJ2-1 . 15 TRBV5-1 . CASSTGGGKYNEQFF TGCGCCAGCAGCACGGGGGGCGGGAAATACAATGAGCAGTTCTTC
TRBJ1-2 . 12 TRBV5-1 . CASSFPPYGYTF TGCGCCAGCAGCTTTCCCCCCTATGGCTACACCTTC
TRBJ2-1 TRBD2 17 TRBV29-1 . CSAGTSGIRSSYNEQFF TGCAGCGCAGGGACTAGCGGGATTCGGAGCTCCTACAATGAGCAGTTCTTC
TRBJ1-4 . 13 TRBV30 . CAWVRVPIEKLFF TGTGCCTGGGTCAGGGTCCCGATTGAAAAACTGTTTTTT
TRBJ2-7 . 13 TRBV28 . CASSLRRRVEQYF TGTGCCAGCAGTTTACGGCGGCGGGTCGAGCAGTACTTC
TRBJ1-5 TRBD1 15 TRBV28 . CASSSEQGSGQPQHF TGTGCCAGCAGTTCCGAACAGGGGTCTGGACAGCCCCAGCATTTT
TRBJ1-5 . 12 TRBV6-5 few CAIGNSNQPQHF TGTGCCATCGGTAACAGCAATCAGCCCCAGCATTTT
TRBJ2-5 TRBD1 14 TRBV7-9 . CASSPGQEFGTQYF TGTGCCAGCAGCCCGGGACAGGAGTTCGGGACCCAGTACTTC
TRBJ2-6 . 14 TRBV27 . CASRVGNGANVLTF TGTGCCAGTCGAGTTGGGAATGGGGCCAACGTCCTGACTTTC